Presented here are 12 T cell receptor beta chains from one specimen sequenced in a study of blood T cell repertoires in COVID-19. Method: immunoSEQ multiplex PCR; TCRdb's copy keeps in-frame clones and lacks some. The table records 440,000 or so clones, around 91% of them present only once. The sequencing input was peripheral blood. These receptors originate from a woman aged 40 to 50 with COVID-19, enrolled during active disease.

The chain joins TRBV19 to TRBJ2-3; 7 bases map to TRBD2. The CDR3 contains 15 residues. Per the germline V gene, CDR1 is LNHDA and CDR2 is SQIVND (reference sequence). V trimming: 6 bases; J trimming: 2 bases; junction bases outside the gene matches: 8. The CDR3 is CASSLSGTTTDTQYF. The CDR3 nucleotides are TGTGCCAGTAGCCTTTCCGGGACTACCACAGATACGCAGTATTTT.

The chain combines TRBV2 with TRBJ2-1; TRBD2 matches 7 bases. This CDR3 contains 13 residues. Germline lookup yields CDR1 SNHLY and CDR2 FYNNEI. The V segment lost 3 bases and the J segment 8 bases; nucleotides outside the gene matches: 4. The DNA of the CDR3 is TGTGCCAGCAGTGACGGACTAGGGTATGAGCAGTTCTTC. It yields the protein CASSDGLGYEQFF.

The V gene is TRBV27, the J gene TRBJ1-6, with D maybe TRBD1 (5 bases). Trimming removed 4 bases at V and 7 bases at J, with 17 bases between. The germline CDR1 and CDR2 sequences are MNHEY and SMNVEV (reference sequence). The CDR3 totals 16 residues. This CDR3 reads CASSSGGTGRNSPLHF. CDR3 DNA: TGTGCCAGCAGTTCCGGAGGGACGGGCAGGAATTCACCCCTCCACTTT.

The chain has TRBV12-3 or TRBV12-4 and TRBJ1-1, with 7 bases identical to TRBD1. The CDR3 totals 13 residues. With 5 bases clipped from V and 3 bases from J, the junction kept 3 bases outside the gene matches. Written as DNA, the CDR3 is TGTGCCAGCAGTGACAGGGCGGACACTGAAGCTTTCTTT. As protein: CASSDRADTEAFF.

The chain couples TRBV9 to TRBJ2-6, with D unresolved. The V end was cut by 3 bases, the J end by 0 bases, with 7 bases between. The CDR3 runs to 15 residues. Per germline, CDR1 SGDLS and CDR2 YYNGEE. The chain's CDR3 is CASSEWPSGANVLTF. The CDR3 region has the DNA TGTGCCAGCAGCGAGTGGCCCTCTGGGGCCAACGTCCTGACTTTC.

The rearrangement uses TRBV9 and TRBJ1-1, with a possible D match to TRBD1 (5 bases). The CDR3 has 14 amino acids. Deletions cut 3 bases from V and 1 base from J, with 10 bases between. The V gene's germline CDR1 is SGDLS and CDR2 YYNGEE. As DNA, the CDR3 is TGTGCCAGCAGCGAGGGGTTTGGGAACACTGAAGCTTTCTTT. Protein: CASSEGFGNTEAFF.

V gene TRBV27 combines with J gene TRBJ2-7; TRBD1 agrees at 7 bases. This CDR3 is built from 13 residues. V was clipped by 3 bases and J by 1 base; unmatched bases: 0. Per germline, CDR1 MNHEY and CDR2 SMNVEV (reference sequence). CDR3 region: CASSFRGSYEQYF. CDR3 nucleotide sequence: TGTGCCAGCAGTTTCAGGGGGTCCTACGAGCAGTACTTC.

The chain joins TRBV28 to TRBJ2-7; TRBD2 aligns across 10 bases. The trim removed 4 bases at V and 6 bases at J, leaving 12 bases unmatched. From germline, CDR1 is MDHEN and CDR2 SYDVKM. The CDR3 consists of 16 residues. This chain's CDR3 is CASSSNSGGPISEQYF. CDR3 nucleotide sequence: TGTGCCAGCAGTTCCAATAGCGGGGGGCCAATCTCCGAGCAGTACTTC.

The V call is TRBV4-2, the J call TRBJ2-1; TRBD2 matches at 8 bases. V lost 2 bases to trimming and J lost 5 bases; unmatched junction nucleotides: 14. CDR1 is LGHNA and CDR2 is YNFKEQ in the germline V gene. CDR3 length equals 18 residues. The CDR3 region is CASSQFGGWSGSHNEQFF. The CDR3 region has the DNA TGTGCCAGCAGCCAATTTGGCGGTTGGAGCGGGAGTCACAATGAGCAGTTCTTC.

The chain uses TRBV5-6 and TRBJ1-2, with TRBD1 matching 7 bases. Trimming at V came to 6 bases and at J to 4 bases, leaving 6 bases not matched to a gene. In germline, CDR1 is SGHDT, CDR2 YYEEEE. This CDR3 has 13 residues. The CDR3, as DNA: TGTGCCAGCATCAAGACAGGGACCTATGGCTACACCTTC. This codes for CASIKTGTYGYTF.

The genes are TRBV19 and TRBJ1-1; 10 bases match TRBD1. Germline loops: CDR1 LNHDA, CDR2 SQIVND (reference sequence). V trimming: 6 bases; J trimming: 4 bases; junction bases outside the gene matches: 2. This CDR3 spans 13 amino acids. CDR3 coding DNA: TGTGCCAGTAGGACAGGGGGCATCACTGAAGCTTTCTTT. It yields the protein CASRTGGITEAFF.

CDR3 loop: CASSSGTTGNTIYF. CDR3 DNA: TGTGCCAGCAGCTCAGGGACAACTGGAAACACCATATATTTT. V usage is TRBV7-3 and J usage is TRBJ1-3; TRBD1 is a possible D gene (6 bases). Germline CDR1 and CDR2: SGHTA and FQGTGA. The length of the CDR3 is 14 residues. Trimming stripped 4 bases from V and 2 bases from J, with 9 bases between. Complete variable domain (other parts from reference TRBV7-3 and TRBJ1-3): GAGVSQTPSNKVTEKGKYVELRCDPISGHTALYWYRQSLGQGPEFLIYFQGTGAADDSGLPNDRFFAVRPEGSVSTLKIQRTERGDSAVYLCASSSGTTGNTIYFGEGSWLTVV.